The source of this T cell receptor beta chain is a study of blood T cell repertoires in COVID-19. As handled by the study authors: From reference gene primer amplification, estimates of nucleated cell counts were derived. Here immunoSEQ multiplex PCR was the method, and the copy in TCRdb shows in-frame clones only, minus some. The D gene and trimming were derived from the DNA, and the V and J assignments and clone size from that table. This sample yields 150,000 to 200,000 clones, of which 70% to 85% are seen a single time; around 7% belongs to the top ten. The clonotype originates from a woman aged 40-49 years with COVID-19, enrolled during active disease. Sequencing used peripheral blood.

The CDR3 spells CASSSTGGNQPQHF. The CDR3 coding sequence is TGTGCCAGCAGTTCGACAGGGGGGAATCAGCCCCAGCATTTT. The chain recombines TRBV28 with TRBJ1-5, with 9 bases identical to TRBD1. The V gene end was trimmed by 4 bases and the J gene end by 4 bases; junction bases not matched to a gene: 2. Germline loops: CDR1 MDHEN, CDR2 SYDVKM. The CDR3 covers 14 residues.